The following is a T cell receptor beta chain sequence with its context. Its antigen is unidentified. The sample is drawn from a study of T-cell memory formation after mild COVID-19. Study-wide background: The TCR clusters were mostly specific to one donor. Study-level points and caveats: Several responding clones turned up in pre-infection memory, indicating that cross-reactive memory may have taken part.

With constant-segment primers, 5'RACE yielded cDNA libraries of TCR alpha and TCR beta that carried sample barcodes and UMIs. Via MiXCR, TCRdb re-called the 5' RACE reads, giving one row per CDR3 protein. Of 500,000 to 600,000 distinct CDR3 sequences listed, roughly 18% are singletons. Material: PBMCs or a T cell subset sorted from them (not recorded which). The sequence derives from an adult woman who had mild COVID-19 (a few samples of this study predate the infection). Cell type and time point are not known.

CDR3 DNA: TGTGCCACCAGCAGAGATCGGGGCGGACATAGCAATCAGCCCCAGCATTTT. Translating gives CATSRDRGGHSNQPQHF. The chain has TRBV15 and TRBJ1-5, with D possibly TRBD1 on 5 matching bases. Germline CDR1 reads LNHNV; CDR2 reads YYDKDF (reference sequence). The V end was cut by 0 bases, the J end by 0 bases, with 12 bases between. The CDR3 consists of 17 residues.